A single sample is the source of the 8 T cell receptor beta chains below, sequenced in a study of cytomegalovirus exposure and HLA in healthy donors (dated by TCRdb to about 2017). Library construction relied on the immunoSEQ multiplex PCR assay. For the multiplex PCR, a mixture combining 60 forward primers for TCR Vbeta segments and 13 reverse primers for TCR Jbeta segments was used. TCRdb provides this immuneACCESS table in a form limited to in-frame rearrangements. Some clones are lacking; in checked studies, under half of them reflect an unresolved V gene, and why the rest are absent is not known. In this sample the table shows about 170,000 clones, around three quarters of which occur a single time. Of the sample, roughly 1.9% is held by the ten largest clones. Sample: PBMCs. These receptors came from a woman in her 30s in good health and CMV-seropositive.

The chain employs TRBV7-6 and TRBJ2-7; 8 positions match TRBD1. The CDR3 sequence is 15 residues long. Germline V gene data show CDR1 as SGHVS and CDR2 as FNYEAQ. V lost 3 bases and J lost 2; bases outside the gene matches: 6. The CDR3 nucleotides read TGTGCCAGCAGCTTTCGACAGGGGTTTACCTACGAGCAGTACTTC. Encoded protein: CASSFRQGFTYEQYF.

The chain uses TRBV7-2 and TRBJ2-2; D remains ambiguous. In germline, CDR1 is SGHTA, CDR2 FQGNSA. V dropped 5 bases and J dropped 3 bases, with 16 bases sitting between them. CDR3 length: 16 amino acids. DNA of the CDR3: TGTGCCAGCAGCCTCCCTAGGATCTTGGACACCGGGGAGCTGTTTTTT. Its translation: CASSLPRILDTGELFF.

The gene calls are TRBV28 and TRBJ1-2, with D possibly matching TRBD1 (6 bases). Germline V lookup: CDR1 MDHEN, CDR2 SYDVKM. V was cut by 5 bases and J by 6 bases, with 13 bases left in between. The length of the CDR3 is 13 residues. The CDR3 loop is CASSADRLHGYTF. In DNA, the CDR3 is TGTGCCAGCAGTGCAGACAGGCTACATGGCTACACCTTC.

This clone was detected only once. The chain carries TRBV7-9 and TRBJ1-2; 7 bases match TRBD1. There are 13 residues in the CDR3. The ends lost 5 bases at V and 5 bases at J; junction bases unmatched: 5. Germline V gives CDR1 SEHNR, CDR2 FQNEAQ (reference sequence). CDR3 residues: CASSLDRRYGYTF. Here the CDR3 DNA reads TGTGCCAGCAGCCTGGACAGGCGTTATGGCTACACCTTC.

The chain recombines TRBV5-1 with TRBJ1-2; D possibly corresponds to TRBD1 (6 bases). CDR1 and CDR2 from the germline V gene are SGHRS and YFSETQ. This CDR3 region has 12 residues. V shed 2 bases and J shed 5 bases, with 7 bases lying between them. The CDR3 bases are TGCGCCAGCAGCTTACAGGGTTATGGCTACACCTTC. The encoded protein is CASSLQGYGYTF.

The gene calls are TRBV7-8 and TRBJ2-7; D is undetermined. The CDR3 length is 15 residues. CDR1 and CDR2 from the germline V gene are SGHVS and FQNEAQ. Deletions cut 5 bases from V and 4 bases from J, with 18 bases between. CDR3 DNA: TGTGCCAGCAGCCCCTTTGGCGATGACGGGTACGAGCAGTACTTC. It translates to CASSPFGDDGYEQYF.

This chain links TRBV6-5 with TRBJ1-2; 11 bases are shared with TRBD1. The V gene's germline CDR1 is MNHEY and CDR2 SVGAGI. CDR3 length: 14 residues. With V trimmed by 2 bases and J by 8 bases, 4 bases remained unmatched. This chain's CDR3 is CASSYGQGASGYTF. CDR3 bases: TGTGCCAGCAGTTACGGACAGGGGGCGTCGGGCTACACCTTC.

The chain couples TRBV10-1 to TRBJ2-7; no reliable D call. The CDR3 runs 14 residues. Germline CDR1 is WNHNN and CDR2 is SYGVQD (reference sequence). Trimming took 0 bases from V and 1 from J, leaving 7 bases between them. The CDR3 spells CASSESTRSYEQYF. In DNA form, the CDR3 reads TGCGCCAGCAGTGAGTCGACTCGATCCTACGAGCAGTACTTC.